This entry is about one T cell receptor (beta chain). Antigen unknown. Some clones are missing from TCRdb's copy, which holds only in-frame ones; the method was immunoSEQ multiplex PCR. This sample has under 6,500 clones, with less than 70% found just once. The sample originates from a study of CD4+ T cells in melanoma. V gave up 0 bases and J gave up 5 bases, with 17 bases separating them. In germline, CDR1 is GTSNPN, CDR2 SVGIG (reference sequence). The CDR3 extends over 15 amino acids. The study, taken as a whole, reports: Neoantigen-specific CD4+ T cells in melanoma reportedly had diverse differentiation states. A reported correlation linked neoantigen-specific CD4+ T cells to CD8+, macrophage and B cell function.

The TCR sequence derives from a human donor with melanoma. The specimen was cells from a culture (not recorded whether cultured in vitro). V and J are TRBV30 and TRBJ2-7; a weak D match, TRBD1 (5 bases). The CDR3 loop is CAWSVRQGFSNEQYF. CDR3 sequence (DNA): TGTGCCTGGAGTGTACGTCAGGGATTTTCCAACGAGCAGTACTTC.